Listed here are 9 T cell receptor beta chains from one sample, sequenced in a study of regulatory T cells in long-lasting Graves disease. CDR3-region Arm-PCR and iRepertoire HTBI primers produced the TCR beta libraries. TCRdb used MiXCR to reprocess the multiplex PCR reads, holding one entry per CDR3 protein. The sample lists hundreds of thousands of distinct CDR3 sequences, approximately 16% occurring once. Noted time point: newly diagnosed GD, antithyroid drugs for less than 3 months. RNA isolated from PBMCs was used to make the TCR library. These records were also assigned to another study, of T cells in Graves' hyperthyroidism and ophthalmopathy.

The material sequenced was peripheral blood mononuclear cells (PBMCs), taken at new diagnosis, from a patient treated with antithyroid drugs. These receptors came from a woman aged 35-65 years with Graves disease.

The chain carries TRBV11-2 and TRBJ2-3; D not resolved. The CDR3 sequence is 14 residues long. CDR1 and CDR2 from the germline V gene are SGHAT and FQNNGV. V shed 3 bases and J shed 2 bases, with 9 bases lying between them. The CDR3: CASSFREPTDTQYF. CDR3 coding DNA: TGTGCCAGCAGCTTCCGCGAACCCACAGATACGCAGTATTTT.

This clonotype occurred a few times. The V and J genes are TRBV10-3 and TRBJ2-3, with D tentatively TRBD2 (6 bases). Trimming shortened V by 9 bases and J by 3 bases, and 19 bases separated the two germline ends. The CDR3 is 15 residues long. Germline V gene data show CDR1 as ENHRY and CDR2 as SYGVKD. The CDR3, as DNA: TGTGCCATGGGCGGGAATTTGGGGACGACAGATACGCAGTATTTT. The encoded protein is CAMGGNLGTTDTQYF.

This clonotype was counted at least ten times. The chain carries TRBV30 and TRBJ2-2; no definite D call. This CDR3 is built from 13 residues. Trimming removed 2 bases at V and 4 bases at J, with 8 bases between. The germline CDR1 and CDR2 sequences are GTSNPN and SVGIG (reference sequence). The CDR3 reads CAWSQSSTGELFF. DNA for the CDR3: TGTGCCTGGAGTCAGAGCAGCACCGGGGAGCTGTTTTTT.

This rearrangement joins TRBV3-1 to TRBJ1-1; D might be TRBD1 (5 bases). Germline V gene lookup returns CDR1 LGHDT and CDR2 YNNKEL (reference sequence). CDR3 length: 17 residues. Trimming took off 6 bases at V and 0 bases at J, with 20 bases between the two ends. CDR3: CASSRGAPGSVNTEAFF. Written as DNA, the CDR3 is TGTGCCAGCAGTCGAGGGGCCCCAGGGTCGGTGAACACTGAAGCTTTCTTT.

This clonotype was picked up many times. This sequence joins TRBV28 and TRBJ2-4; D call uncertain. This CDR3 spans 15 amino acids. The V end lost 0 bases, the J end lost 0 bases, and 6 bases lay between the germline ends. Per the germline V gene, CDR1 is MDHEN and CDR2 is SYDVKM. The CDR3 protein is CASSLWRLAKNIQYF. The CDR3 coding sequence is TGTGCCAGCAGTTTATGGAGGTTAGCCAAAAACATTCAGTACTTC.

This chain uses TRBV28 with TRBJ1-5; TRBD1 matches at 7 bases. The CDR3 length is 16 residues. Germline CDR1 reads MDHEN; CDR2 reads SYDVKM. The V and J ends lost 6 bases and 0 bases, in that order; junction bases with no gene match: 8. CDR3 residues: CASRRMGQNSNQPQHF. The CDR3 bases are TGTGCCAGCAGGAGGATGGGACAGAATAGCAATCAGCCCCAGCATTTT.

The chain uses TRBV20-1 and TRBJ2-2; D is possibly TRBD1 (5 bases). V was trimmed by 1 base and J by 5 bases, leaving 11 bases between them. Germline V gives CDR1 DFQATT, CDR2 SNEGSKA (reference sequence). CDR3 size: 14 residues. In nucleotides, the CDR3 is TGCAGTGCTAGAGTCTTAGGGGCTACCGGGGAGCTGTTTTTT. Translated: CSARVLGATGELFF.

In this sample, this clonotype turned up a few times. The rearrangement joins TRBV6-2 or TRBV6-3 to TRBJ2-1; 9 bases fit TRBD2. This CDR3 contains 13 residues. Trimming at V came to 6 bases and at J to 9 bases, leaving 6 bases not matched to a gene. CDR1 is MNHEY and CDR2 is SVGEGT in the germline V gene. The CDR3 protein is CASRLSGGSEQFF. The DNA for the CDR3 is TGTGCCAGCAGACTTAGCGGGGGCAGTGAGCAGTTCTTC.

This clonotype appeared many times. This chain links TRBV2 with TRBJ2-1; TRBD2 agrees at 8 bases. The CDR3 spans 14 residues. V was pared by 6 bases and J by 10 bases, with 11 bases of the junction left unmatched. CDR1 is SNHLY, CDR2 FYNNEI, per germline. CDR3 residues: CASSEISSGIEQFF. The DNA for the CDR3 is TGTGCCAGCAGCGAAATCAGTAGCGGGATCGAGCAGTTCTTC.